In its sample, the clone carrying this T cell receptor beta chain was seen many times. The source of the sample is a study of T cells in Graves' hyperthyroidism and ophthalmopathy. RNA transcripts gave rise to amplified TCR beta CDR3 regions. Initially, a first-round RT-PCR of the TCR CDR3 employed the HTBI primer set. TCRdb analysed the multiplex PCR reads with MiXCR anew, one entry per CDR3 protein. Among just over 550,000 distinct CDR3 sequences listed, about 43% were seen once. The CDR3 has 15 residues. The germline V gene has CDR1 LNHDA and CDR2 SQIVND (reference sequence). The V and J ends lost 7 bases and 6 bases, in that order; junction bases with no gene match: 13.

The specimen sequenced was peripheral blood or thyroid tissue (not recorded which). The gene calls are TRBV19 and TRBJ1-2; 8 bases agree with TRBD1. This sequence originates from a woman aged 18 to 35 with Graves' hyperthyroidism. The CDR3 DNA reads TGTGCCAGTAAGTCGCCGACAGGGGACGGCGATGGCTACACCTTC. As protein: CASKSPTGDGDGYTF.